Below are 20 T cell receptor beta chains sequenced from a single sample in a study of radiation and T cells in renal cell carcinoma. Assay: immunoSEQ multiplex PCR; the TCRdb copy retains only in-frame clones and omits some. The table lists about 95,000 clones, 80% to 90% of them singletons. Time point noted: baseline pretreatment blood. Stated treatment: 15 Gy SBRT to primary tumor, nephrectomy 4 weeks later. This specimen was blood, taken from a patient whose treatment included radiotherapy and nephrectomy. The receptors originated from a man aged 45-65 years with renal cell carcinoma.

The chain links TRBV27 to TRBJ2-7, with 10 bases aligning to TRBD1. The V gene end was trimmed by 3 bases and the J gene end by 3 bases; junction bases not matched to a gene: 2. The CDR3 contains 14 residues. CDR1 is MNHEY and CDR2 is SMNVEV in the germline V gene (reference sequence). This chain's CDR3 is CASSFGQGGYEQYF. CDR3 nucleotides: TGTGCCAGCAGTTTTGGACAGGGGGGCTACGAGCAGTACTTC.

The chain uses TRBV27 and TRBJ2-7, with 9 bases matching TRBD2. V lost 0 bases, J lost 6 bases, and 9 bases stayed unmatched. The CDR3 has 16 amino acids. Germline CDR1 MNHEY, CDR2 SMNVEV (reference sequence). CDR3 loop: CASSLSAGLAGSEQYF. The CDR3 nucleotides are TGTGCCAGCAGTTTATCCGCGGGGCTAGCGGGATCCGAGCAGTACTTC.

The count of this clone is one. The chain recombines TRBV5-1 with TRBJ2-5; the D gene could be TRBD1 or TRBD2 (5 bases each). V was trimmed by 0 bases and J by 0 bases, leaving 9 bases between them. CDR3 length: 15 residues. From germline, CDR1 is SGHRS and CDR2 YFSETQ. CDR3 nucleotides: TGCGCCAGCAGCTTGGGGGGGTCGGACCAAGAGACCCAGTACTTC. It specifies CASSLGGSDQETQYF.

The rearrangement uses TRBV6-6 and TRBJ2-3; D perhaps matches TRBD1 (5 bases). Germline CDR1 reads MNHNY; CDR2 reads SVGAGI (reference sequence). The CDR3 length is 12 residues. Trimming shortened V by 4 bases and J by 7 bases, and 9 bases separated the two germline ends. The CDR3 DNA reads TGTGCCAGCAGTTCCCAGGGTCATACGCAGTATTTT. Its translation is CASSSQGHTQYF.

This sequence joins TRBV27 and TRBJ2-1, with 8 bases fitting TRBD2. The CDR3 length is 16 residues. J was trimmed by 4 bases and V by 6 bases; bases with no gene match: 11. In germline, CDR1 is MNHEY, CDR2 SMNVEV (reference sequence). The CDR3 reads CASRGGGAGGYNEQFF. In DNA form, the CDR3 reads TGTGCCAGCAGAGGCGGTGGGGCGGGGGGTTACAATGAGCAGTTCTTC.

The chain has TRBV10-3 and TRBJ1-5; D uncertain. Deletions cut 0 bases from V and 5 bases from J, with 2 bases between. Germline V gene sequence: CDR1 ENHRY, CDR2 SYGVKD. There are 12 residues in the CDR3. CDR3 bases: TGTGCCATCAGTGAGTCTGATCAGCCCCAGCATTTT. Its translation is CAISESDQPQHF.

The chain uses TRBV2 and TRBJ2-1, with no clear D. V lost 11 bases and J 1 base, leaving 21 bases between the germline ends. CDR3 size: 16 residues. Germline assignment: CDR1 SNHLY and CDR2 FYNNEI. The CDR3 loop reads CASQARRWTSYNEQFF. As DNA, the CDR3 is TGTGCCTCCCAGGCTAGAAGGTGGACGTCCTACAATGAGCAGTTCTTC.

This clone was detected a few times. The chain is built from TRBV25-1 and TRBJ2-5; 7 bases line up with TRBD1. J was trimmed by 3 bases and V by 4 bases; bases with no gene match: 14. The CDR3 sequence is 17 residues long. CDR1 MGHDK and CDR2 SYGVNS come from the germline V gene. The CDR3 loop is CASSVFRPGQNKETQYF. The CDR3 DNA reads TGTGCCAGCAGTGTCTTTCGTCCGGGACAGAATAAAGAGACCCAGTACTTC.

This rearrangement joins TRBV9 to TRBJ1-3; D remains ambiguous. Germline CDR1 and CDR2: SGDLS and YYNGEE. The CDR3 runs to 14 residues. Trimming removed 0 bases from V and 0 bases from J, with 4 bases in between. The CDR3 loop reads CASSVVSSGNTIYF. The CDR3 coding sequence is TGTGCCAGCAGCGTAGTAAGCTCTGGAAACACCATATATTTT.

The chain couples TRBV19 to TRBJ1-6, with D maybe TRBD1 (5 bases). Trimming stripped 1 base from V and 10 bases from J, with 14 bases between. The germline V gene has CDR1 LNHDA and CDR2 SQIVND (reference sequence). The CDR3 runs to 15 residues. The CDR3 protein is CASSIGIGAGSPLHF. The CDR3 nucleotides are TGTGCCAGTAGTATAGGTATCGGGGCAGGATCACCCCTCCACTTT.

The chain carries TRBV5-1 and TRBJ1-2, with TRBD1 as a possible D gene (5 bases). Trimming left V 3 bases short and J 7 bases short, with 19 bases between. Germline-derived CDR1 and CDR2 are SGHRS and YFSETQ. This CDR3 comprises 15 residues. CDR3 in DNA: TGCGCCAGCAGCTCCGGACCCGACGAGGGGTCTGGCTACACCTTC. It codes for CASSSGPDEGSGYTF.

The chain combines TRBV5-4 with TRBJ2-5; 9 bases line up with TRBD1. The germline V gene has CDR1 SGHNT and CDR2 YYREEE (reference sequence). The CDR3 runs 18 residues. With V trimmed by 4 bases and J by 5 bases, 18 bases remained unmatched. CDR3: CASSQNRGPHAQGETQYF. The CDR3 DNA is TGTGCCAGCAGCCAAAACAGGGGGCCCCACGCCCAGGGGGAGACCCAGTACTTC.

The chain has TRBV19 and TRBJ1-3; D might be TRBD1 (5 bases). Germline lookup yields CDR1 LNHDA and CDR2 SQIVND (reference sequence). The CDR3 is 15 residues long. Between the trimmed V and J ends, which lost 5 bases and 4 bases, there was a span of 15 bases. CDR3 amino acids: CASSYDTGQGNTIYF. The CDR3 nucleotides are TGTGCCAGTAGTTATGACACGGGGCAAGGAAACACCATATATTTT.

The chain joins TRBV19 to TRBJ2-7; TRBD1 is a possible D gene (6 bases). Germline CDR1 LNHDA, CDR2 SQIVND (reference sequence). The CDR3 has 16 amino acids. Trimming left V 3 bases short and J 2 bases short, with 17 bases between. This CDR3 reads CASSMGWGQPAYEQYF. The DNA of the CDR3 is TGTGCCAGTAGTATGGGATGGGGACAACCCGCCTACGAGCAGTACTTC.

This chain links TRBV7-2 with TRBJ1-1; 10 positions agree with TRBD1. The CDR3 spans 14 residues. The ends lost 0 bases at V and 11 bases at J; junction bases unmatched: 6. CDR1 is SGHTA and CDR2 is FQGNSA in the germline V gene. The CDR3 here is CASSLAHGQGVAFF. The CDR3 DNA reads TGTGCCAGCAGCTTAGCGCACGGACAGGGGGTGGCTTTCTTT.

The chain is built from TRBV27 and TRBJ2-3; 7 bases line up with TRBD1. The CDR3 spans 17 residues. With 5 bases clipped from V and 2 bases from J, the junction kept 13 bases outside the gene matches. The germline V gene encodes CDR1 MNHEY and CDR2 SMNVEV (reference sequence). This CDR3 reads CASSPDRYGTTTDTQYF. DNA for the CDR3: TGTGCCAGCAGTCCGGACAGGTACGGAACGACCACAGATACGCAGTATTTT.

CDR3 DNA sequence: TGTGCCAGCAGCGTAATAGGGGGCTTTGAAGCTTTCTTT. Translation gives CASSVIGGFEAFF. V is TRBV11-2 and J is TRBJ1-1, with 7 bases aligning to TRBD1. V shed 5 bases, J shed 7 bases, and the junction held 7 bases outside the gene matches. Germline V gives CDR1 SGHAT, CDR2 FQNNGV. CDR3 length equals 13 residues.

The chain couples TRBV19 to TRBJ1-5; tentatively, D is TRBD1 (5 bases). Between the trimmed V and J ends, which lost 3 bases and 7 bases, there was a span of 16 bases. The germline V gene encodes CDR1 LNHDA and CDR2 SQIVND (reference sequence). The CDR3 is 15 residues long. The CDR3 protein is CASSIPQGLGQPQHF. The CDR3 bases are TGTGCCAGTAGTATTCCCCAGGGACTAGGGCAGCCCCAGCATTTT. The variable domain in full, with the rest retrieved from reference TRBV19 and TRBJ1-5, is DGGITQSPKYLFRKEGQNVTLSCEQNLNHDAMYWYRQDPGQGLRLIYYSQIVNDFQKGDIAEGYSVSREKKESFPLTVTSAQKNPTAFYLCASSIPQGLGQPQHFGDGTRLSIL.

The chain uses TRBV28 and TRBJ2-7; 9 nucleotides align to TRBD2. Germline V CDR1 and CDR2: MDHEN, SYDVKM. The CDR3 length is 13 residues. Germline trimming cut 5 bases from V and 6 bases from J; bases unmatched to any gene: 5. CDR3 in DNA: TGTGCCAGCAGTCCGGGACTAGCCACCGAGCAGTACTTC. Protein product: CASSPGLATEQYF.

This sequence joins TRBV5-1 and TRBJ2-7; TRBD1 matches 7 bases. The CDR3 totals 14 residues. The trim removed 1 base at V and 3 bases at J, leaving 4 bases unmatched. CDR1 is SGHRS and CDR2 is YFSETQ in the germline V gene. CDR3: CASSLRGTDYEQYF. The CDR3 DNA sequence: TGCGCCAGCAGCTTGAGGGGGACAGACTACGAGCAGTACTTC.